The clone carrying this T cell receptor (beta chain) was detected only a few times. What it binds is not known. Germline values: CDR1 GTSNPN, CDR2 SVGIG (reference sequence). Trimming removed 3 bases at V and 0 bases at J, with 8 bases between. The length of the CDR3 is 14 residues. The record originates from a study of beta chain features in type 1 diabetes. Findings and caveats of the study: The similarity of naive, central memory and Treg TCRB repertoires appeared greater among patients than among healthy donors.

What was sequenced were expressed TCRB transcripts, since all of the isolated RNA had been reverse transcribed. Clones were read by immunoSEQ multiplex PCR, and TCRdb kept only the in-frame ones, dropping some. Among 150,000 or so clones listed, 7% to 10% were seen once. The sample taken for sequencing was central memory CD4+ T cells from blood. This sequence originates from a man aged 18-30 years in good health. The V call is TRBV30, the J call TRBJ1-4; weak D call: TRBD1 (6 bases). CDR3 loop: CAWSRTATNEKLFF. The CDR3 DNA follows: TGTGCCTGGAGCCGGACAGCAACTAATGAAAAACTGTTTTTT.